One T cell receptor beta chain is described in this entry. Antigen: not known. With 3 bases clipped from V and 7 bases from J, the junction kept 5 bases outside the gene matches. Germline CDR1 and CDR2: LNHNV and YYDKDF (reference sequence). The CDR3 is made up of 14 amino acids. RNA totalling roughly 0.5 to 1 ug underwent reverse transcription with random hexamers. A single record per CDR3 protein comes from TCRdb applying MiXCR to the immunoSEQ multiplex PCR reads. The sample includes fewer than 350,000 distinct CDR3 sequences, around 85% of them seen just once. This record comes from a study of CD8 T cells in Susac syndrome. Study results and caveats: The study acknowledged a relatively small number of individuals in its TCR sequencing and HLA analysis.

V is TRBV15 and J is TRBJ1-5, with 8 positions matching TRBD1. The specimen was CD8+ T cells from PBMCs. The receptor was derived from a human donor with multiple sclerosis. The CDR3 region has the DNA TGTGCCACCAGCAGCGGACAGGGTGGGCAGCCCCAGCATTTT. Residues: CATSSGQGGQPQHF.